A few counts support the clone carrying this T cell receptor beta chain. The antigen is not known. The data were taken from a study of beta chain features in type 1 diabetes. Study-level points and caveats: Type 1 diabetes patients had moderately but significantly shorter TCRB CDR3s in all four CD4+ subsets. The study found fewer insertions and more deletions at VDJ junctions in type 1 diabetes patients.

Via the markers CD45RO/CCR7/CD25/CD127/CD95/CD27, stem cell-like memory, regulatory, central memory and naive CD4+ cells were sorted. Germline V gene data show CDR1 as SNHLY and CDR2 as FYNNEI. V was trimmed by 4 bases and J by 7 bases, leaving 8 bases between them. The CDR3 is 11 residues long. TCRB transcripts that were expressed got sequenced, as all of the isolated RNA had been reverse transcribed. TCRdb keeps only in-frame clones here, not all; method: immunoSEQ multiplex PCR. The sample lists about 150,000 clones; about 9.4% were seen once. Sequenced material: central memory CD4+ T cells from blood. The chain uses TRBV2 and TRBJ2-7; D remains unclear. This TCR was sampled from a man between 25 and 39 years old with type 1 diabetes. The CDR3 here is CASSVRWEQYF. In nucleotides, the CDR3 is TGTGCCAGCAGTGTACGGTGGGAGCAGTACTTC. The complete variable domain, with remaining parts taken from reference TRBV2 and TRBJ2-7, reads EPEVTQTPSHQVTQMGQEVILRCVPISNHLYFYWYRQILGQKVEFLVSFYNNEISEKSEIFDDQFSVERPDGSNFTLKIRSTKLEDSAMYFCASSVRWEQYFGPGTRLTVT.